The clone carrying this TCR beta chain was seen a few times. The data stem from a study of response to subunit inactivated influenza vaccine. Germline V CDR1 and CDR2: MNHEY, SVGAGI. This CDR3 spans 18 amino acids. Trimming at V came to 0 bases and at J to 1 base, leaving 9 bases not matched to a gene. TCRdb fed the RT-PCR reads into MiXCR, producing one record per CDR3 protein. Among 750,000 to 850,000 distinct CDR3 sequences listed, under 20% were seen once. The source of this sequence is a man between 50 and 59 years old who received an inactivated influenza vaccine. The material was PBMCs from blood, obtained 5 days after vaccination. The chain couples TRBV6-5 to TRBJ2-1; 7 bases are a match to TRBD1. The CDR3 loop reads CASSYSGLYRGSYNEQFF. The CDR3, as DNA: TGTGCCAGCAGTTACTCCGGCCTATACAGGGGTTCCTACAATGAGCAGTTCTTC.